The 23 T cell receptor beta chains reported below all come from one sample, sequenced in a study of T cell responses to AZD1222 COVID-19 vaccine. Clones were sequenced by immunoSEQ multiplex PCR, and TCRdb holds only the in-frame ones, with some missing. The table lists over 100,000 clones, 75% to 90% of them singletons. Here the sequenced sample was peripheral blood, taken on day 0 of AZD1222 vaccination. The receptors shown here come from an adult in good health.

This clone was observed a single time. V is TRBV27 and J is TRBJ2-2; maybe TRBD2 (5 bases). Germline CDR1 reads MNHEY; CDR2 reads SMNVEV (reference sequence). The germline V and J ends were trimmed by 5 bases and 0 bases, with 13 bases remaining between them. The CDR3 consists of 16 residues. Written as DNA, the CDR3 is TGTGCCAGCAGTGAAGCCGGGATCGCGAACACCGGGGAGCTGTTTTTT. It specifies CASSEAGIANTGELFF.

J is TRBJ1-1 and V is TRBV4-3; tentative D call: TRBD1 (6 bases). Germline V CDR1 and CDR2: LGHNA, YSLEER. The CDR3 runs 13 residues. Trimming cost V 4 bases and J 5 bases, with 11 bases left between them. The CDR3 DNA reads TGCGCCAGCAGCCTCAGGGGTGGGACTGAAGCTTTCTTT. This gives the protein CASSLRGGTEAFF.

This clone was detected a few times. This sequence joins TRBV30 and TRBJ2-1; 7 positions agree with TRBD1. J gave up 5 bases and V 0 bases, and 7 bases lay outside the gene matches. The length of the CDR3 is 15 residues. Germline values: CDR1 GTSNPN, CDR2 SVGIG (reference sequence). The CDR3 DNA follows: TGTGCCTGGAGTGTACGATTTACAGGGGACAATGAGCAGTTCTTC. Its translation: CAWSVRFTGDNEQFF. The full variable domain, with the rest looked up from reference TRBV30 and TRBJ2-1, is SQTIHQWPATLVQPVGSPLSLECTVEGTSNPNLYWYRQAAGRGLQLLFYSVGIGQISSEVPQNLSASRPQDRQFILSSKKLLLSDSGFYLCAWSVRFTGDNEQFFGPGTRLTVL.

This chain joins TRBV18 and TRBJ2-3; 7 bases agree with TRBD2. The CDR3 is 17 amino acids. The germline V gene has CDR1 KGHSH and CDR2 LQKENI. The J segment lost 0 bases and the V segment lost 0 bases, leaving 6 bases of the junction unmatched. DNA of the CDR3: TGTGCCAGCTCACCACCGGTCCAGCGGGAAAGCACAGATACGCAGTATTTT. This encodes CASSPPVQRESTDTQYF.

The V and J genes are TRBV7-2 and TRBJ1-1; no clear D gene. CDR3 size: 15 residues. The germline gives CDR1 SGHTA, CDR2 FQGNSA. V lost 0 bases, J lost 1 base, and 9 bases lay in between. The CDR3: CASSLAPGRNTEAFF. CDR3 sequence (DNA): TGTGCCAGCAGCTTAGCCCCTGGACGGAACACTGAAGCTTTCTTT.

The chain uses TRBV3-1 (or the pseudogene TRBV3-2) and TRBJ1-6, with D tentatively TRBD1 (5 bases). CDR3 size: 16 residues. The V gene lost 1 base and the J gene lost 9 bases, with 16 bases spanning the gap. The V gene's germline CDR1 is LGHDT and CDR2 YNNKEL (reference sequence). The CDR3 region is CASSQGAGLLGSPLHF. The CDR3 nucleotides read TGTGCCAGCAGCCAAGGAGCGGGGCTTCTAGGTTCACCCCTCCACTTT.

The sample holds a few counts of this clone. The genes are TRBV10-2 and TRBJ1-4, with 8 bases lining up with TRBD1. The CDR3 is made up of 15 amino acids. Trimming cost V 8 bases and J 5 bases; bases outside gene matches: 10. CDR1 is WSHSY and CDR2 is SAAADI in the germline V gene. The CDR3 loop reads CASAPRRQGNEKLFF. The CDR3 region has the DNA TGCGCCAGCGCTCCCCGGCGACAGGGGAATGAAAAACTGTTTTTT.

CDR3 loop: CTSSQDPLYWGKPGELFF. DNA of the CDR3: TGCACCAGCAGCCAAGATCCCCTATATTGGGGGAAGCCCGGGGAGCTGTTTTTT. The chain carries TRBV1 and TRBJ2-2. TRBV1 is flagged as a pseudogene. There are 18 residues in the CDR3.

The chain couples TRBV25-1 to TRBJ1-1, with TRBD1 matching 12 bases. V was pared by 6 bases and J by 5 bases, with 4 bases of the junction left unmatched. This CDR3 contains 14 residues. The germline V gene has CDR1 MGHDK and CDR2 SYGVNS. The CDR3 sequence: CASRGTGGETEAFF. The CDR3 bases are TGTGCCAGCAGAGGGACAGGGGGCGAGACTGAAGCTTTCTTT.

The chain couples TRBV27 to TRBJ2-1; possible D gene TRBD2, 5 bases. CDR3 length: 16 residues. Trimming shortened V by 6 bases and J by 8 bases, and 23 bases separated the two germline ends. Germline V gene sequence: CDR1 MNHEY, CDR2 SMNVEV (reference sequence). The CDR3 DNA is TGTGCCAGCAGCTCACAAGACTACCCGATGAAGGATGAGCAGTTCTTC. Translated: CASSSQDYPMKDEQFF.

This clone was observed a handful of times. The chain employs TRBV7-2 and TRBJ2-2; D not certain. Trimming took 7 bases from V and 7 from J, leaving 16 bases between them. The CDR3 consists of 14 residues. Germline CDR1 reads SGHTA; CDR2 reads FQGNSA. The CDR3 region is CASTPPPTGGELFF. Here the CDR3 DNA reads TGTGCCAGCACTCCCCCACCCACCGGCGGGGAGCTGTTTTTT.

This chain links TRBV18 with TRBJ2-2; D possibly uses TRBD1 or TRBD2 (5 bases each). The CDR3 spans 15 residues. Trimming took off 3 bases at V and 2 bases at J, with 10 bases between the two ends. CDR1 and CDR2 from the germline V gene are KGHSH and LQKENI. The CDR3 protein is CASSPRDRNTGELFF. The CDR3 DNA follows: TGTGCCAGCTCACCTCGGGACCGTAACACCGGGGAGCTGTTTTTT.

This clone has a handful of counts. CDR3 DNA: TGTGCCAGCAGACTCAGTACCTACGAGCAGTACTTC. The encoded protein is CASRLSTYEQYF. This chain uses TRBV28 with TRBJ2-7; D not certain. V lost 6 bases and J 2 bases, leaving 8 bases between the germline ends. The length of the CDR3 is 12 residues. Germline loops: CDR1 MDHEN, CDR2 SYDVKM.

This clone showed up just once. The chain's CDR3 is CASSTWASTDTQYF. CDR3 coding DNA: TGTGCCAGCAGCACTTGGGCCTCCACAGATACGCAGTATTTT. The rearrangement joins TRBV5-6 to TRBJ2-3, with D hard to call. The CDR3 sequence is 14 residues long. Per the germline V gene, CDR1 is SGHDT and CDR2 is YYEEEE. The V end lost 4 bases, the J end lost 2 bases, and 11 bases lay between the germline ends.

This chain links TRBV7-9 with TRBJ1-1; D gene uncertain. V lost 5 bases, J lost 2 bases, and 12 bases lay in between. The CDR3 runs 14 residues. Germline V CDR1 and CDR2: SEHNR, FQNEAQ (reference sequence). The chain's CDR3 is CASSPPTGNTEAFF. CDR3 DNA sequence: TGTGCCAGCAGCCCTCCGACGGGTAACACTGAAGCTTTCTTT.

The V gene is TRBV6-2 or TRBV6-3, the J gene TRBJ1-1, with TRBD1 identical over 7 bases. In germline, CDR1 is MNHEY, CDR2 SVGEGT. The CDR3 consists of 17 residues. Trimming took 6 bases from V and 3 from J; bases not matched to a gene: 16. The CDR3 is CASSPQGGQKGDTEAFF. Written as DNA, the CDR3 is TGTGCCAGCAGCCCACAAGGGGGCCAAAAGGGGGACACTGAAGCTTTCTTT.

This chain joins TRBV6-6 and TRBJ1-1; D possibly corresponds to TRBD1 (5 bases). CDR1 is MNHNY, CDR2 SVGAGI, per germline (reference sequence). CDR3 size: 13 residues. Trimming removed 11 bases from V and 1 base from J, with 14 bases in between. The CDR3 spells CAGNSGGNTEAFF. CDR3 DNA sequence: TGTGCCGGAAATTCTGGGGGGAACACTGAAGCTTTCTTT.

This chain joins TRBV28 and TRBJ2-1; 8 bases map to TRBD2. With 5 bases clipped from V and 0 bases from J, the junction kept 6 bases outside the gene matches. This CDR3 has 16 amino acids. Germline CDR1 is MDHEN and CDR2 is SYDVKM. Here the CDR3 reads CASSALLAVSYNEQFF. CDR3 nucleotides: TGTGCCAGCAGTGCCCTACTAGCGGTCTCCTACAATGAGCAGTTCTTC.

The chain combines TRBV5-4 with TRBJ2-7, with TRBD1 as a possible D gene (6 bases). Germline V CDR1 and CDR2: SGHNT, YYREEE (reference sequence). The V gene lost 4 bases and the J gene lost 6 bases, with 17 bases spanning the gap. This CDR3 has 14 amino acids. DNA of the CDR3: TGTGCCAGCAGCGGAAGGGACACTCCCTCCGAGCAGTACTTC. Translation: CASSGRDTPSEQYF.

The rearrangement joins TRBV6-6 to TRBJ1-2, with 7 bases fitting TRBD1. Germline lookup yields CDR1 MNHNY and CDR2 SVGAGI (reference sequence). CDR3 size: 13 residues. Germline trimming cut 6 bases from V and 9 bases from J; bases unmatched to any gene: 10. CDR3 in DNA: TGTGCCAGCAGCGAACCGACAGGGTTAAGCTACACCTTC. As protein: CASSEPTGLSYTF.

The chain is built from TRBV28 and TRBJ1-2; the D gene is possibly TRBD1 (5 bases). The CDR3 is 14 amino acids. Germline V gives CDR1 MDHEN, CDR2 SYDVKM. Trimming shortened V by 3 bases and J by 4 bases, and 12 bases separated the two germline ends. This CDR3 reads CASSLVQAIYGYTF. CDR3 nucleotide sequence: TGTGCCAGCAGTTTGGTACAGGCTATCTATGGCTACACCTTC.

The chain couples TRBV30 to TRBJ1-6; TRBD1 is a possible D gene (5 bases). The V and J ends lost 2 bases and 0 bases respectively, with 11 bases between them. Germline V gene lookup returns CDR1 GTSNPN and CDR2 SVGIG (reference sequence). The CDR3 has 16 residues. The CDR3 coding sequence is TGTGCCTGGAGTCAAGGGGCTAACTCCTATAATTCACCCCTCCACTTT. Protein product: CAWSQGANSYNSPLHF.

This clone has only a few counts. The CDR3 region is CASSFSAREGEQYF. DNA for the CDR3: TGTGCCAGCAGCTTTTCGGCCAGGGAGGGAGAGCAGTACTTC. V gene TRBV7-6 combines with J gene TRBJ2-7; 7 nucleotides agree with TRBD2. The CDR3 runs 14 residues. The junction had 9 bases not matched to a gene; V was cut back by 3 bases and J by 7 bases. The germline CDR1 and CDR2 sequences are SGHVS and FNYEAQ.